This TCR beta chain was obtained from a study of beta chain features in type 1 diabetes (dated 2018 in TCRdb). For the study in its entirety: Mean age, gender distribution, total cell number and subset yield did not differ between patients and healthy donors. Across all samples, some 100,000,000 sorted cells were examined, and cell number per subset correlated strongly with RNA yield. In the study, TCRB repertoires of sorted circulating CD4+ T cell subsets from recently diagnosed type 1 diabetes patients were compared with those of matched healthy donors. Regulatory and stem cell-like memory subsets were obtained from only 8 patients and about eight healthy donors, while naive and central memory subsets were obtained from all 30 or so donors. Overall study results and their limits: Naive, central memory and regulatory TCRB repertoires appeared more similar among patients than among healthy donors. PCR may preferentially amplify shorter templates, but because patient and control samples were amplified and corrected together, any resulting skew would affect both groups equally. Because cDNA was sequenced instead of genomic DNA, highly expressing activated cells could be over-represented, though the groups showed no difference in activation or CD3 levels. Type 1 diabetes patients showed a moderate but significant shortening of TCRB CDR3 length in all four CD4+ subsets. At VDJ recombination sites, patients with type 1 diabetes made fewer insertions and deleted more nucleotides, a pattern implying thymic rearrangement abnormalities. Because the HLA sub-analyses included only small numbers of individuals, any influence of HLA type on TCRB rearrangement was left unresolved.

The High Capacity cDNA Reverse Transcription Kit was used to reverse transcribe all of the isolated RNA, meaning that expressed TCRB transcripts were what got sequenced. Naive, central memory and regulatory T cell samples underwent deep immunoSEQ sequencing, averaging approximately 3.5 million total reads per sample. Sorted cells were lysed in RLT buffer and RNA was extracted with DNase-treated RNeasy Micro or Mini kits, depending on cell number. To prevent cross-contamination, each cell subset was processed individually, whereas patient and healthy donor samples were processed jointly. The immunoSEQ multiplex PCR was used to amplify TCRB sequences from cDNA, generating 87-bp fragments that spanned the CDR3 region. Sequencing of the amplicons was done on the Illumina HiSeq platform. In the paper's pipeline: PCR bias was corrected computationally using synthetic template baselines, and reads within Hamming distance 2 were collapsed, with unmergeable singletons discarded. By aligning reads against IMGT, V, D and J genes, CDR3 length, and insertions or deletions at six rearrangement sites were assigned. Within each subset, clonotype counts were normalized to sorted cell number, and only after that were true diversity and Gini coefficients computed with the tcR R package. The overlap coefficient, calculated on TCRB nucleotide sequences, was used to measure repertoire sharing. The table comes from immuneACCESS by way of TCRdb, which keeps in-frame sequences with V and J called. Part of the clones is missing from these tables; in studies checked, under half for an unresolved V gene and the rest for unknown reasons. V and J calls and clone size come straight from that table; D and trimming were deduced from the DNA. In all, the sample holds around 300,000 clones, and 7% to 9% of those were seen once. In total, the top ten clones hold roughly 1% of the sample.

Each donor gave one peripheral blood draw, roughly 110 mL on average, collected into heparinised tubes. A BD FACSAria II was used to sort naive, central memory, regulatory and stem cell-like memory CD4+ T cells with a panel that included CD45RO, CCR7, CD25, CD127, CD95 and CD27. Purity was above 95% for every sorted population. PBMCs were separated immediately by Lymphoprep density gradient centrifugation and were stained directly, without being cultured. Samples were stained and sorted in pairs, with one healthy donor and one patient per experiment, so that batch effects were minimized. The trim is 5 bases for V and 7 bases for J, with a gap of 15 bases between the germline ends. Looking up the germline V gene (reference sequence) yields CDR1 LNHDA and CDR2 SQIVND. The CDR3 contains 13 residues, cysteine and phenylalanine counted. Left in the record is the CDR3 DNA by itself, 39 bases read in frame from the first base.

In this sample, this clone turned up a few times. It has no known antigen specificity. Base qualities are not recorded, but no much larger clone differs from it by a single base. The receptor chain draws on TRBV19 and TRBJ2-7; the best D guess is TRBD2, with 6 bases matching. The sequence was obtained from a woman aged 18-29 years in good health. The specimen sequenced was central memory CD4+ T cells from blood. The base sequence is TGTGCCAGTAGTTCTCTTGGGGGGAGTGAGCAGTACTTC. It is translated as CASSSLGGSEQYF.